These 29 T cell receptor beta chains came from one sample sequenced in a study of shared clonotypes between healthy human individuals. Some clones are missing from TCRdb's copy, which holds only in-frame ones; the method was immunoSEQ multiplex PCR. There are about half a million clones in the sample; approximately 78% occur only once, and more than 10% lies in the top ten. Sequenced input: PBMCs. Receptors originate from a woman aged 35 to 49 in good health. Some clones in this sample may be carry-over from other donors' samples.

The chain has TRBV29-1 and TRBJ2-5; no clear D gene. CDR1 and CDR2 from the germline V gene are SQVTM and ANQGSEA. Trimming cost V 0 bases and J 5 bases, with 10 bases left between them. The CDR3 has 13 amino acids. CDR3 in DNA: TGCAGCGTTGAAGAGCAGGTGGGGGAGACCCAGTACTTC. As protein: CSVEEQVGETQYF.

The rearrangement joins TRBV2 to TRBJ2-1; D tentatively reads TRBD1 or TRBD2 (6 bases each). Looked up from germline, CDR1 is SNHLY and CDR2 is FYNNEI. V was pared by 6 bases and J by 5 bases, with 17 bases between. This CDR3 comprises 15 residues. The CDR3 coding sequence is TGTGCCAGCAGCGATGGCGGGACAACTAACAATGAGCAGTTCTTC. It encodes CASSDGGTTNNEQFF.

CDR3 region: CASSLDFGEQYF. The CDR3 DNA sequence: TGTGCCAGCAGTTTAGATTTCGGCGAGCAGTACTTC. This chain connects TRBV28 to TRBJ2-7, with unresolved D. Between the trimmed V and J ends, which lost 2 bases and 6 bases, there was a span of 8 bases. CDR3 length: 12 amino acids. Looked up from germline, CDR1 is MDHEN and CDR2 is SYDVKM.

This clone was recorded many times. CDR3: CASSLARAGGIGELFF. The CDR3 nucleotides read TGCGCCAGCAGCTTGGCCCGAGCAGGGGGCATCGGGGAGCTGTTTTTT. The chain couples TRBV5-1 to TRBJ2-2, with 8 positions matching TRBD1. Unmatched junction bases numbered 8, after V lost 0 bases and J lost 7 bases. This CDR3 has 16 amino acids. The germline gives CDR1 SGHRS, CDR2 YFSETQ. Using reference TRBV5-1 and TRBJ2-2 for the parts outside the CDR3, the full variable domain is KAGVTQTPRYLIKTRGQQVTLSCSPISGHRSVSWYQQTPGQGLQFLFEYFSETQRNKGNFPGRFSGRQFSNSRSEMNVSTLELGDSALYLCASSLARAGGIGELFFGEGSRLTVL.

In its sample, this clone was seen a few times. The rearrangement links TRBV19 to TRBJ2-1; the match to TRBD2 covers 11 bases. The length of the CDR3 is 14 residues. V shed 10 bases and J 5 bases; nucleotides not matched to a gene: 7. Per germline, CDR1 LNHDA and CDR2 SQIVND (reference sequence). CDR3 nucleotide sequence: TGTGCCACTCTACTAGCGGGAGAACACAATGAGCAGTTCTTC. Amino acid sequence: CATLLAGEHNEQFF. The variable domain in full, with the rest retrieved from reference TRBV19 and TRBJ2-1, is DGGITQSPKYLFRKEGQNVTLSCEQNLNHDAMYWYRQDPGQGLRLIYYSQIVNDFQKGDIAEGYSVSREKKESFPLTVTSAQKNPTAFYLCATLLAGEHNEQFFGPGTRLTVL.

The gene calls are TRBV6-6 and TRBJ1-1; 12 bases are a match to TRBD1. With 8 bases clipped from V and 5 bases from J, the junction kept 12 bases outside the gene matches. The CDR3 totals 16 residues. Germline CDR1 MNHNY, CDR2 SVGAGI (reference sequence). Here the CDR3 reads CASRTSGQGAGTEAFF. The CDR3 DNA reads TGTGCCAGCCGGACCTCGGGACAGGGGGCAGGGACTGAAGCTTTCTTT.

The chain is built from TRBV2 and TRBJ2-7; 8 nucleotides agree with TRBD2. V gave up 7 bases and J gave up 4 bases; unmatched junction bases: 12. This CDR3 has 15 residues. The germline CDR1 and CDR2 sequences are SNHLY and FYNNEI. The CDR3 region is CASTGDSGSRYEQYF. The CDR3 coding sequence is TGTGCCAGCACTGGTGACAGCGGGAGTAGATACGAGCAGTACTTC. Drawing the rest from reference TRBV2 and TRBJ2-7, the complete variable domain is EPEVTQTPSHQVTQMGQEVILRCVPISNHLYFYWYRQILGQKVEFLVSFYNNEISEKSEIFDDQFSVERPDGSNFTLKIRSTKLEDSAMYFCASTGDSGSRYEQYFGPGTRLTVT.

The genes are TRBV4-3 and TRBJ2-3; no reliable D call. V lost 2 bases and J 3 bases, leaving 15 bases between the germline ends. The CDR3 consists of 16 residues. Looked up from germline, CDR1 is LGHNA and CDR2 is YSLEER. The CDR3 here is CASSQQASDGTDTQYF. The CDR3 DNA reads TGCGCCAGCAGCCAACAAGCGTCTGATGGGACAGATACGCAGTATTTT.

The chain links TRBV5-1 to TRBJ2-5; perhaps TRBD1 as D (5 bases). The CDR3 totals 16 residues. Trimming pared 0 bases from V and 1 base from J, leaving 13 bases between. Per the germline V gene, CDR1 is SGHRS and CDR2 is YFSETQ. The CDR3 loop is CASSLEAGKTQETQYF. DNA of the CDR3: TGCGCCAGCAGCTTGGAGGCAGGGAAGACCCAAGAGACCCAGTACTTC.

The chain combines TRBV5-1 with TRBJ2-2, with D possibly being TRBD1 or TRBD2 (5 bases each). Deletions cut 4 bases from V and 1 base from J, with 11 bases between. The CDR3 spans 15 residues. CDR1 SGHRS and CDR2 YFSETQ come from the germline V gene. The CDR3 protein is CASSRDGLNTGELFF. As DNA, the CDR3 is TGCGCCAGCAGCCGGGACGGTTTGAACACCGGGGAGCTGTTTTTT. The entire variable domain, with the rest obtained from reference TRBV5-1 and TRBJ2-2, is as follows: KAGVTQTPRYLIKTRGQQVTLSCSPISGHRSVSWYQQTPGQGLQFLFEYFSETQRNKGNFPGRFSGRQFSNSRSEMNVSTLELGDSALYLCASSRDGLNTGELFFGEGSRLTVL.

The chain links TRBV5-1 to TRBJ2-7; 7 positions agree with TRBD1. The V segment lost 4 bases and the J segment 7 bases; nucleotides outside the gene matches: 11. Germline V gene data show CDR1 as SGHRS and CDR2 as YFSETQ. The CDR3 runs 14 residues. CDR3 nucleotide sequence: TGCGCCAGCAGCGGAAACCGGGACAGTGGAGAGCAGTACTTC. It encodes CASSGNRDSGEQYF.

The gene calls are TRBV4-2 and TRBJ2-1; D gene unclear. The germline V gene has CDR1 LGHNA and CDR2 YNFKEQ. The V end was cut by 2 bases, the J end by 10 bases, with 12 bases between. CDR3 length equals 13 residues. The CDR3 here is CASSQPTWNEQFF. The CDR3 DNA follows: TGTGCCAGCAGCCAACCTACTTGGAACGAGCAGTTCTTC.

The chain recombines TRBV28 with TRBJ1-2; D is unclear. This CDR3 spans 15 amino acids. V lost 1 base and J 2 bases, leaving 11 bases between the germline ends. Germline V gives CDR1 MDHEN, CDR2 SYDVKM. The CDR3 reads CASSLSPAPNYGYTF. As DNA, the CDR3 is TGTGCCAGCAGTTTATCGCCAGCCCCCAACTATGGCTACACCTTC.

Concerning this clone: This may be a read error: a much more frequent sequence differs by one nucleotide. Likely a read error: the CDR3 ends without its conserved phenylalanine or tryptophan. The V and J genes are TRBV2 and TRBJ2-7; D may match TRBD1 or TRBD2 (5 bases each). This CDR3 spans 12 amino acids. V dropped 5 bases and J dropped 4 bases, with 9 bases sitting between them. Germline V CDR1 and CDR2: SNHLY, FYNNEI. The CDR3 is CASSPGSYEQYL. CDR3 sequence (DNA): TGTGCCAGCAGTCCAGGGAGTTACGAGCAGTACCTC.

The chain couples TRBV6-5 to TRBJ1-1, with D possibly being TRBD1 (6 bases). The V end was cut by 7 bases, the J end by 7 bases, with 13 bases between. Per the germline V gene, CDR1 is MNHEY and CDR2 is SVGAGI. This CDR3 has 12 residues. The CDR3 sequence: CASIGGPLEAFF. In nucleotides, the CDR3 is TGTGCCAGCATTGGGGGCCCCCTTGAAGCTTTCTTT.

The chain has TRBV30 and TRBJ1-3; D possibly corresponds to TRBD1 (5 bases). This CDR3 is 11 amino acids long. CDR1 is GTSNPN, CDR2 SVGIG, per germline (reference sequence). Trimming took 8 bases from V and 11 from J, leaving 16 bases between them. The CDR3 is CAIGTAGPIYF. The CDR3 region has the DNA TGTGCCATCGGGACCGCAGGGCCCATATATTTT.

V gene TRBV9 combines with J gene TRBJ2-7; a possible D gene is TRBD2 (5 bases). V lost 0 bases and J lost 3, with 13 bases in between. Per germline, CDR1 SGDLS and CDR2 YYNGEE. The CDR3 sequence is 15 residues long. CDR3 in amino acids: CASSVEPAENYEQYF. Written as DNA, the CDR3 is TGTGCCAGCAGCGTAGAGCCAGCGGAAAACTACGAGCAGTACTTC.

The J gene is TRBJ2-7, the V gene TRBV6-1; 8 bases agree with TRBD1. CDR1 is MNHNS and CDR2 is SASEGT in the germline V gene. V gave up 4 bases and J gave up 4 bases; unmatched junction bases: 9. The CDR3 is 15 amino acids. CDR3 protein: CASSAWTGIGYEQYF. In DNA, the CDR3 is TGTGCCAGCAGTGCCTGGACAGGGATTGGGTACGAGCAGTACTTC.

The gene calls are TRBV7-9 and TRBJ2-7; no clear D gene. CDR3 length: 13 residues. From germline, CDR1 is SEHNR and CDR2 FQNEAQ (reference sequence). The ends were cut back, 1 base at V and 5 bases at J, with 9 bases in the middle. CDR3 protein: CASSLGYSDEQYF. For the CDR3, the DNA is TGTGCCAGCAGCTTAGGGTATTCCGACGAGCAGTACTTC.

The rearrangement uses TRBV28 and TRBJ1-2; D ambiguous. Trimming removed 6 bases at V and 3 bases at J, with 11 bases between. This CDR3 has 13 residues. CDR1 is MDHEN and CDR2 is SYDVKM in the germline V gene. In DNA form, the CDR3 reads TGTGCCAGCAGGGGAAGGACTTACTATGGCTACACCTTC. Encoded protein: CASRGRTYYGYTF.

The sample holds one count of this clone. For the CDR3, the DNA is TGTGCCAGCAGCTTAGAACGGCGGTACACCTTC. It yields the protein CASSLERRYTF. The chain couples TRBV7-9 to TRBJ1-2; the D is unclear. This CDR3 spans 11 amino acids. The V gene's germline CDR1 is SEHNR and CDR2 FQNEAQ (reference sequence). The V gene lost 1 base and the J gene lost 11 bases, with 8 bases spanning the gap.

This chain connects TRBV29-1 to TRBJ1-2; D possibly corresponds to TRBD1 (5 bases). V lost 3 bases to trimming and J lost 4 bases, with 12 bases between them. Germline CDR1 SQVTM, CDR2 ANQGSEA. This CDR3 has 13 amino acids. The CDR3 loop reads CSVDETVPYGYTF. For the CDR3, the DNA is TGCAGCGTTGATGAGACAGTCCCCTATGGCTACACCTTC.

This clone is a singleton in its sample. The rearrangement joins TRBV7-2 to TRBJ2-2; 10 positions agree with TRBD2. The trim removed 5 bases at V and 7 bases at J, leaving 4 bases unmatched. CDR1 is SGHTA, CDR2 FQGNSA, per germline. The CDR3 is made up of 14 amino acids. This CDR3 reads CASSALAGVGELFF. CDR3 DNA: TGTGCCAGCAGCGCGCTAGCGGGAGTCGGGGAGCTGTTTTTT. Variable domain in full (rest from reference TRBV7-2 and TRBJ2-2): GAGVSQSPSNKVTEKGKDVELRCDPISGHTALYWYRQSLGQGLEFLIYFQGNSAPDKSGLPSDRFSAERTGGSVSTLTIQRTQQEDSAVYLCASSALAGVGELFFGEGSRLTVL.

The rearrangement links TRBV4-2 to TRBJ2-7; 7 bases are shared with TRBD2. CDR3 size: 15 residues. CDR1 and CDR2 (germline): LGHNA, YNFKEQ. V was clipped by 0 bases and J by 3 bases; unmatched bases: 5. The CDR3 region has the DNA TGTGCCAGCAGCCAAGATCGAACTAGCGTCTACGAGCAGTACTTC. Its translation: CASSQDRTSVYEQYF.

This rearrangement joins TRBV10-3 to TRBJ2-5, with 8 bases identical to TRBD2. The CDR3 is made up of 15 amino acids. Germline assignment: CDR1 ENHRY and CDR2 SYGVKD. With 8 bases clipped from V and 4 bases from J, the junction kept 12 bases outside the gene matches. CDR3 loop: CAIGPTGTRGETQYF. The DNA for the CDR3 is TGTGCCATCGGTCCCACCGGGACTAGAGGAGAGACCCAGTACTTC.

The chain carries TRBV15 and TRBJ2-5; 8 positions match TRBD1. The germline gives CDR1 LNHNV, CDR2 YYDKDF (reference sequence). V was pared by 0 bases and J by 11 bases, with 5 bases of the junction left unmatched. The CDR3 covers 13 residues. The CDR3 DNA is TGTGCCACCAGCAGAGACACGGACAGGGAGCAGTACTTC. Its translation: CATSRDTDREQYF.

This chain joins TRBV6-6 and TRBJ1-1, with a tentative D call TRBD1 (6 bases). This CDR3 has 15 amino acids. V gave up 7 bases and J gave up 4 bases, with 19 bases separating them. Germline V gene sequence: CDR1 MNHNY, CDR2 SVGAGI (reference sequence). CDR3 in amino acids: CASMGLGGAGTEAFF. Here the CDR3 DNA reads TGTGCCAGCATGGGGCTCGGGGGGGCGGGCACTGAAGCTTTCTTT.

Here the CDR3 reads CAWSVWMNTEAFF. In DNA form, the CDR3 reads TGTGCCTGGAGTGTATGGATGAACACTGAAGCTTTCTTT. This chain joins TRBV30 and TRBJ1-1; no reliable D call. The CDR3 runs 13 residues. V gave up 0 bases and J gave up 0 bases, with 5 bases separating them. The germline gives CDR1 GTSNPN, CDR2 SVGIG (reference sequence).

V and J are TRBV28 and TRBJ1-5; D ambiguous. Germline loops: CDR1 MDHEN, CDR2 SYDVKM. The CDR3 is made up of 14 amino acids. V lost 6 bases to trimming and J lost 3 bases, with 12 bases between them. CDR3 bases: TGTGCCAGCAGGTACAGTATGGCCAATCAGCCCCAGCATTTT. Protein: CASRYSMANQPQHF.